This T cell receptor beta chain was observed in a study of blood T cell repertoires in COVID-19 (dated by TCRdb to 2018 to 2020). Notes on the research overall: The collaborator samples originated in the United States, Italy and Spain and spanned the acute and convalescent phases of COVID-19. Subjects who had been exposed to COVID-19, were actively infected with it, or had recovered from it provided the deeply sampled blood TCRbeta repertoires that made up the dataset. Sample metadata almost always included a de-identified subject ID, COVID-19 status, age in years and sex. The prospective study material was composed of cDNA or gDNA derived from T cells, B-cell-depleted T cells, or PBMCs. HLA class I and class II types, where available, came from metadata supplied by the sample provider rather than from assay-based typing. Samples were obtained from the ongoing ImmuneRACE study (first 160 participants) and from some 1,300 subjects provided by 6 global collaborators. The repertoires were released in a freely available public database meant as a resource for research on the immune response to SARS-CoV-2.

Collaborating institutions collected whole blood in K2EDTA tubes following their own protocols. For TCRbeta analysis, collaborator samples were shipped as frozen whole blood, as isolated PBMCs, or as DNA extracted from either sample type. The research as a whole found: How much clinical and demographic metadata was included differed by source and by participant, and the metadata was provided uncurated.

On this clone: The antigen this receptor binds is unknown. No base quality information exists; no much larger clone differs at one position.

TCRbeta CDR3 regions were amplified from genomic DNA by means of the immunoSEQ Assay, a bias-controlled multiplex PCR. As for how the authors treated the data: The number of nucleated cells in each sample was estimated from the amplification of reference gene primers within the assay. To quantify the absolute abundance of each unique TCRbeta CDR3 rearrangement, sequence reads were collapsed and filtered. For each sample, productive Simpson clonality was calculated as the square root of Simpson's diversity index across productive rearrangements. What TCRdb holds here is the immuneACCESS table cut down to in-frame rearrangements. Part of the clones is not present; checked against another copy, under half of the missing clones reflect an unresolved V gene, and the others are unexplained. V, J and clone size are those of that table, while D and trimming were read from the DNA. In all, the sample holds about 87,000 clones, and around four fifths of those were seen once. The ten largest clones take up about 2% of the sample.

The CDR3 measures 17 amino acids from cysteine to phenylalanine. The retained sequence is limited to the CDR3, 51 bases, with the frame set at the first base. At the junction V is shortened by 2 bases and J by 0 bases, with 19 bases in between. The germline V gene (reference sequence) yields GTSNPN for CDR1 and SVGIG for CDR2. The chain joins TRBV30 to TRBJ1-2, with the identity of the D gene unclear. The sample taken for sequencing was peripheral blood. The clonotype originates from a woman between 70 and 85 years old with acute or convalescent COVID-19. Here the CDR3 is given as CAWSTSTANEANYGYTF. The DNA sequence reads TGTGCCTGGAGTACGAGCACAGCCAACGAAGCTAACTATGGCTACACCTTC.